This T cell receptor (beta chain) was sequenced for a study of beta chain features in type 1 diabetes. This clone was counted only a few times. The CDR3 is 12 residues long. Losses at the gene ends were 9 bases for V and 9 bases for J; bases not matched to a gene: 6. Germline V gene sequence: CDR1 ENHRY, CDR2 SYGVKD. The investigators reverse transcribed all of the isolated RNA, so they sequenced expressed TCRB transcripts. Only in-frame clones appear in the TCRdb table, and some are missing; sequencing was by immunoSEQ multiplex PCR. The sample shows some 150,000 clones, 40% to 60% of them seen only once.

The chain combines TRBV10-3 with TRBJ2-1; 9 bases are shared with TRBD2. Sequenced input: Tregs from blood. The sequence derives from a man younger than 30 in good health. The CDR3 DNA sequence: TGTGCCATGGGACTAGCAAGTGGTGAGCAGTTCTTC. The encoded protein is CAMGLASGEQFF.